This T cell receptor (beta chain) was identified during a study of blood T cell repertoires in COVID-19 (TCRdb year 2020). For the wider study: Collaborator samples came from the United States, Italy and Spain and covered acute and convalescent phases of COVID-19. The prospective study material was composed of cDNA or gDNA derived from T cells, B-cell-depleted T cells, or PBMCs. The dataset comprised deeply sampled blood TCRbeta repertoires from subjects exposed to, actively infected with, or recovered from COVID-19. Nearly every sample came with metadata listing a de-identified subject ID, COVID-19 status, age in years and sex. Samples were obtained from the ongoing ImmuneRACE study (first 160 participants) and from over 1,000 subjects provided by 6 global collaborators. HLA class I and class II types, where available, came from metadata supplied by the sample provider rather than from assay-based typing. The repertoires were released in a freely available public database meant as a resource for research on the immune response to SARS-CoV-2. Study-wide findings and limitations: Clinical and demographic metadata were provided uncurated, with the amount varying by source and participant.

One collaborating source in Seattle enrolled patients during active infection and followed them longitudinally through the course of disease. Each collaborating institution followed its own protocols to collect whole blood in K2EDTA tubes. For TCRbeta analysis, collaborators shipped samples in one of three forms: frozen whole blood, isolated PBMCs, or DNA extracted from either of those sample types. The CDR3 runs 13 amino acids, cysteine and phenylalanine included. CDR3 DNA is the only sequence kept; it has 39 bases, read in frame from the first base. In the germline V gene, CDR1 corresponds to MNHEY and CDR2 to SVGAGI. The junction shows trimming of 2 bases on V and 6 bases on J, plus 8 bases between the germline ends. On this clone itself: What antigen it recognizes has not been identified. Base qualities are missing; no much larger clone stands one base away.

TCRbeta CDR3 regions were amplified from genomic DNA using the immunoSEQ Assay, a bias-controlled multiplex PCR. The authors' pipeline ran thus. Nucleated cell counts per sample were estimated from amplification of reference gene primers within the assay. Sequence reads were collapsed and filtered to measure the absolute abundance of every unique TCRbeta CDR3 rearrangement. For each sample, productive Simpson clonality was calculated by taking the square root of Simpson's diversity index across productive rearrangements. Held by TCRdb, this immuneACCESS table contains in-frame sequences only and omits some clones. Under half of the omission traces to an unresolved V gene where checked; the cause of the rest is unknown. From that table come the V and J calls and clone size; the DNA was used to work out D and trimming. This sample has roughly 41,000 clones in its table, and 80% to 90% of those were observed once. Of the sample, about 1.5% falls within the top ten clones.

The sequence is built from TRBV6-5 and TRBJ1-5; the D gene identity is not certain. Sequenced input: peripheral blood. The receptor was isolated from a man aged 55 to 69 with COVID-19, enrolled during active disease. In nucleotides, the sequence is TGTGCCAGCAGTTACGGCGGGAGTCAGCCCCAGCATTTT. The encoded protein is CASSYGGSQPQHF.